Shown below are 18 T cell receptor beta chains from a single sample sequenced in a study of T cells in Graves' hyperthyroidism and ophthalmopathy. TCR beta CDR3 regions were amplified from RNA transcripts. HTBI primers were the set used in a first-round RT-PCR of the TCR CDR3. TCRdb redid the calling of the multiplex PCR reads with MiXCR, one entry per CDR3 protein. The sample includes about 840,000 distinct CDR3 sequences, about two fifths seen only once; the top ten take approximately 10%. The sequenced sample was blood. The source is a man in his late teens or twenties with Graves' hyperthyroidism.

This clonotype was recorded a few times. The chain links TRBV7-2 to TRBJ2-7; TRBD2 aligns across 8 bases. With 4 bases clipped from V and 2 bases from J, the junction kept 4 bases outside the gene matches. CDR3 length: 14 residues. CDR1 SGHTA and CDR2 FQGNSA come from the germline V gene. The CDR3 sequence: CASSSPAGAYEQYF. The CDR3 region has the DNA TGTGCCAGCAGCTCCCCAGCGGGAGCCTACGAGCAGTACTTC.

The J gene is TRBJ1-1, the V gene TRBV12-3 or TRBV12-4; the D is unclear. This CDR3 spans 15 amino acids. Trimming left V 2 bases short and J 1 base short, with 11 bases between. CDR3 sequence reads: CASSLRWGANTEAFF. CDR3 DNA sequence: TGTGCCAGCAGTTTACGATGGGGAGCGAACACTGAAGCTTTCTTT.

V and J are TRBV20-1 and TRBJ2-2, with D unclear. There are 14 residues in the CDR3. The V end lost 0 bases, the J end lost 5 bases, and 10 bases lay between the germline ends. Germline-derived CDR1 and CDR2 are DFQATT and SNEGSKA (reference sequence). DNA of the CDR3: TGCAGTGCTAGAGAGGGAAAGGAGACCGGGGAGCTGTTTTTT. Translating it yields CSAREGKETGELFF.

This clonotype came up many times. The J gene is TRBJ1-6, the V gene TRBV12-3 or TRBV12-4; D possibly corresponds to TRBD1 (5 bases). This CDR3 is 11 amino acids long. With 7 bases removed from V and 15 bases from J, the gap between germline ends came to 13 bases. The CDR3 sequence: CASTLGGGLHF. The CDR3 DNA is TGTGCCAGCACCCTGGGGGGGGGCCTCCACTTT.

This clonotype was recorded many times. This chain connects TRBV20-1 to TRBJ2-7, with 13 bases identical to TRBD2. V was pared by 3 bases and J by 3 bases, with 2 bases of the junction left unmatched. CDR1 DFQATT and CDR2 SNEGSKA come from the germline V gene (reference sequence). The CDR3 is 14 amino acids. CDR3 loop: CSASRTSGGYEQYF. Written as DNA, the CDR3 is TGCAGTGCTAGTAGGACTAGCGGGGGCTACGAGCAGTACTTC.

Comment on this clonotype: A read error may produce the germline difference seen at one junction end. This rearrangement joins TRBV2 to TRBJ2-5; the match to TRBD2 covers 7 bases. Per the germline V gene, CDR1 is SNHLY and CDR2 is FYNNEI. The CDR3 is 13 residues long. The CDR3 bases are TGTGCCACCAGTCGGGACTACCAAGAGACTCAGTACTTC. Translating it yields CATSRDYQETQYF. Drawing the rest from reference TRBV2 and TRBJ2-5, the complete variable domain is EPEVTQTPSHQVTQMGQEVILRCVPISNHLYFYWYRQILGQKVEFLVSFYNNEISEKSEIFDDQFSVERPDGSNFTLKIRSTKLEDSAMYFCATSRDYQETQYFGPGTRLLVL.

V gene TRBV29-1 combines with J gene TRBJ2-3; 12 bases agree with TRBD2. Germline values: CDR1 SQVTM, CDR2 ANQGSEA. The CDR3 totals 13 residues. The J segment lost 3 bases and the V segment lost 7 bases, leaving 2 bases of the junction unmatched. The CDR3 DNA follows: TGCAGCGGGGGGACTAGCGGGACAGATACGCAGTATTTT. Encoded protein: CSGGTSGTDTQYF.

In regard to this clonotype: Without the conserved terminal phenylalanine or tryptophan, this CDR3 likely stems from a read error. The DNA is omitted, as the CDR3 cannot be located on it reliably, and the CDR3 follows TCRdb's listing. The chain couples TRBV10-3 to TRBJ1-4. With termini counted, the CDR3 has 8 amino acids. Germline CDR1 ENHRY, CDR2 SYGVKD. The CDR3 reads CAISENGV.

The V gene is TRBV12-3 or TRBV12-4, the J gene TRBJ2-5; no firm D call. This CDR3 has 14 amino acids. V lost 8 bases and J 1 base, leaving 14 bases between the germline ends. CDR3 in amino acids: CASGVIGAQETQYF. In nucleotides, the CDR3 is TGTGCCAGCGGGGTTATTGGCGCCCAAGAGACCCAGTACTTC.

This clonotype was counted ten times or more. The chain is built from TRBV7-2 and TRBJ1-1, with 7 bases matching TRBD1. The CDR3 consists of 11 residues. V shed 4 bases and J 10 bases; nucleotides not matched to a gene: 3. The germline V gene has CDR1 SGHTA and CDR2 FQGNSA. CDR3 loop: CASSSEGAAFF. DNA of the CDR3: TGTGCCAGCAGCTCAGAGGGGGCAGCTTTCTTT.

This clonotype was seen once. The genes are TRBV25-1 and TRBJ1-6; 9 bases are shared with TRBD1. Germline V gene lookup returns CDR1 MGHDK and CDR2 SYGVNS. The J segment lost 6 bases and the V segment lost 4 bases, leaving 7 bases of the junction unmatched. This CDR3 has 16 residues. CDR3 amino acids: CASSALQGAGNSPLHF. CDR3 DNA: TGTGCCAGCAGTGCTTTACAGGGGGCGGGTAATTCACCCCTCCACTTT.

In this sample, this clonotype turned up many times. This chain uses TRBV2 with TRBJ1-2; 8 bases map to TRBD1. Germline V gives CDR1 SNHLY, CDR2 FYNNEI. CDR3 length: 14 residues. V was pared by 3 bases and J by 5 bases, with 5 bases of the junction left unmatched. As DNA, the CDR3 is TGTGCCAGCAGTGAGGGACAGGCGACTTATGGCTACACCTTC. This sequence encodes CASSEGQATYGYTF.

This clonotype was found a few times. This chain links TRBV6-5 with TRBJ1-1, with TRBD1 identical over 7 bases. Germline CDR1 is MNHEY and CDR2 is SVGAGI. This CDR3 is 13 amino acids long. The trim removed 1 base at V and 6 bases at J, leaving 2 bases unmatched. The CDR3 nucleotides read TGTGCCAGCAGTTACTTTCAGGGGGCTGAAGCTTTCTTT. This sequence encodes CASSYFQGAEAFF.

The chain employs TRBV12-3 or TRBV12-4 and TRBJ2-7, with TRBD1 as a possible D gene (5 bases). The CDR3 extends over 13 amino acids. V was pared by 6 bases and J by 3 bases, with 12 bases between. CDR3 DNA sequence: TGTGCCAGCAGCACCAGGGTGGGCTACGAGCAGTACTTC. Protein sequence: CASSTRVGYEQYF.

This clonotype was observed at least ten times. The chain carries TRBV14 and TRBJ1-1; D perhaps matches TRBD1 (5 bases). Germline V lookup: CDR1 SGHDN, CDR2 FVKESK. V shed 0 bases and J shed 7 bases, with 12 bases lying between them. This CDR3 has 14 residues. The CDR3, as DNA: TGTGCCAGCAGCCAAGATTCGGGGGTCGGTGAAGCTTTCTTT. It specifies CASSQDSGVGEAFF.

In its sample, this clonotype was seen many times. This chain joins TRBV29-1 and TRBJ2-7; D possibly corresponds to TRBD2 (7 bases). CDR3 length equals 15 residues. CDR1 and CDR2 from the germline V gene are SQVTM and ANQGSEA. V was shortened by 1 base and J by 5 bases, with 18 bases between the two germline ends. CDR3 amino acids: CSVEGGGTLGNEQYF. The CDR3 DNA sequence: TGCAGCGTTGAAGGGGGAGGGACACTAGGGAACGAGCAGTACTTC.

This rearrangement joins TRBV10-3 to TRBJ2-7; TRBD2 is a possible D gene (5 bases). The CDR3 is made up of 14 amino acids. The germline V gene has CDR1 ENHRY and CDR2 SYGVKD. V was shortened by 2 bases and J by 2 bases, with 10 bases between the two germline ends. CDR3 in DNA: TGTGCCATCAGTGAGCAACTAGGCGCCTACGAGCAGTACTTC. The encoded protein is CAISEQLGAYEQYF.

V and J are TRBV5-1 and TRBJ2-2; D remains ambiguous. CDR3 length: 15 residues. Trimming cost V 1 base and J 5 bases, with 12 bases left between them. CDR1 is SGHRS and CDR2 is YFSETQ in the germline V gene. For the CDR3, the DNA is TGCGCCAGCAGCTTGACTAACCCTCAGACCGGGGAGCTGTTTTTT. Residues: CASSLTNPQTGELFF.